These 30 T cell receptor beta chains share one sample of origin, sequenced in a study of T cell repertoires in cytomegalovirus infection (dated by TCRdb to the late 2010s). The instrument given in TCRdb is Illumina HiSeq 1500. Using fastp at Q25 and MiXCR, TCRdb reprocessed the public reads and kept productive beta chains. For every CDR3 protein sequence, its rows merge into one entry that carries the most common genes and DNA. The sample table holds roughly 230,000 distinct CDR3 sequences, of which more than 15% were seen once. Of the sample, roughly half falls within the top ten clones. The source material was CD8+ T cells from PBMCs. The source is a human donor in good health (CMV status not recorded). Some clones in this sample may be carry-over from other donors' samples.

On this clonotype: One end of the junction varies from germline; a read error may be responsible. J is TRBJ2-7 and V is TRBV7-2, with 11 bases that match TRBD2. Per the germline V gene, CDR1 is SGHTA and CDR2 is FQGNSA. The CDR3 sequence is 16 residues long. The chain's CDR3 is CASSPRLAGSSCEQYF. CDR3 DNA sequence: TGTGCCAGCAGCCCCCGACTAGCGGGGTCCTCCTGCGAGCAGTACTTC.

This clonotype was found a few times. The rearrangement uses TRBV7-9 and TRBJ2-5; no clear D gene. The germline gives CDR1 SEHNR, CDR2 FQNEAQ (reference sequence). The CDR3 is 13 residues long. V dropped 5 bases and J dropped 1 base, with 8 bases sitting between them. CDR3 in DNA: TGTGCCAGCAGCCCTTCCTCCCAAGAGACCCAGTACTTC. Protein: CASSPSSQETQYF. The variable domain in full, with the rest retrieved from reference TRBV7-9 and TRBJ2-5, is DTGVSQNPRHKITKRGQNVTFRCDPISEHNRLYWYRQTLGQGPEFLTYFQNEAQLEKSRLLSDRFSAERPKGSFSTLEIQRTEQGDSAMYLCASSPSSQETQYFGPGTRLLVL.

The V gene is TRBV6-5, the J gene TRBJ1-1; D perhaps matches TRBD1 (6 bases). The V end was cut by 7 bases, the J end by 11 bases, with 14 bases between. Germline V lookup: CDR1 MNHEY, CDR2 SVGAGI. There are 11 residues in the CDR3. CDR3: CASILLGAAFF. CDR3 DNA sequence: TGTGCCAGCATCTTGCTGGGGGCGGCTTTCTTT.

This clonotype was counted between two and nine times. The chain has TRBV29-1 and TRBJ2-5; D tentatively fits TRBD1 or TRBD2 (5 bases each). CDR1 SQVTM and CDR2 ANQGSEA come from the germline V gene. The ends were cut back, 2 bases at V and 5 bases at J, with 15 bases in the middle. This CDR3 has 14 amino acids. The CDR3: CSVELGEFGETQYF. CDR3 coding DNA: TGCAGCGTTGAATTAGGGGAGTTCGGGGAGACCCAGTACTTC.

This clonotype was seen many times. The V call is TRBV7-2, the J call TRBJ2-3, with 10 bases lining up with TRBD2. Germline V gene data show CDR1 as SGHTA and CDR2 as FQGNSA. With 5 bases clipped from V and 3 bases from J, the junction kept 5 bases outside the gene matches. The CDR3 is made up of 15 amino acids. The DNA of the CDR3 is TGTGCCAGCAGCCTTAGCGGGGGGCGAACAGATACGCAGTATTTT. The encoded protein is CASSLSGGRTDTQYF.

The V gene is TRBV5-1, the J gene TRBJ2-2; D gene ambiguous. The CDR3 contains 14 residues. Looked up from germline, CDR1 is SGHRS and CDR2 is YFSETQ. Trimming shortened V by 6 bases and J by 1 base, and 10 bases separated the two germline ends. CDR3 DNA: TGCGCCAGCACCCCTCCGGAGAACACCGGGGAGCTGTTTTTT. Amino acids: CASTPPENTGELFF.

This clonotype was counted between two and nine times. The V and J genes are TRBV4-1 and TRBJ1-2; D ambiguous. Germline V lookup: CDR1 MGHRA, CDR2 YSYEKL. V gave up 0 bases and J gave up 4 bases, with 9 bases separating them. The CDR3 covers 14 residues. This CDR3 is CASSQDAQSYGYTF. DNA for the CDR3: TGCGCCAGCAGCCAAGACGCACAGAGCTATGGCTACACCTTC.

This clonotype has a handful of counts. CDR3 sequence: CASSLVGSFVITGTGAYEQYF. CDR3 bases: TGCGCCAGCAGCTTGGTTGGATCGTTTGTAATCACCGGGACAGGCGCCTACGAGCAGTACTTC. The V call is TRBV5-1, the J call TRBJ2-7; 8 bases match TRBD1. The trim removed 0 bases at V and 2 bases at J, leaving 22 bases unmatched. The CDR3 has 21 residues. CDR1 is SGHRS, CDR2 YFSETQ, per germline.

This clonotype has only a few counts. This chain joins TRBV6-6 and TRBJ2-5; unclear D gene. The CDR3 spans 14 residues. V lost 8 bases, J lost 5 bases, and 18 bases lay in between. Germline values: CDR1 MNHNY, CDR2 SVGAGI (reference sequence). CDR3 region: CASRVVLLQETQYF. The CDR3 coding sequence is TGTGCCAGCCGGGTAGTATTGCTACAGGAGACCCAGTACTTC.

The chain uses TRBV19 and TRBJ1-5, with TRBD1 identical over 12 bases. Germline CDR1 is LNHDA and CDR2 is SQIVND (reference sequence). V gave up 9 bases and J gave up 5 bases; unmatched junction bases: 11. This CDR3 is built from 16 residues. The CDR3 coding sequence is TGTGCCAGCGAAAGGGGGGACAGGGGGCTCTATCAGCCCCAGCATTTT. Protein product: CASERGDRGLYQPQHF. Full variable domain (outside the CDR3, taken from reference TRBV19 and TRBJ1-5): DGGITQSPKYLFRKEGQNVTLSCEQNLNHDAMYWYRQDPGQGLRLIYYSQIVNDFQKGDIAEGYSVSREKKESFPLTVTSAQKNPTAFYLCASERGDRGLYQPQHFGDGTRLSIL.

This clonotype was seen once. The rearrangement links TRBV5-6 to TRBJ2-3; D gene unclear. The germline V gene has CDR1 SGHDT and CDR2 YYEEEE. This CDR3 spans 14 amino acids. V gave up 1 base and J gave up 2 bases, with 8 bases separating them. The CDR3 region is CASSLNRNTDTQYF. The CDR3 DNA reads as TGTGCCAGCAGCTTGAATCGTAACACAGATACGCAGTATTTT.

In its sample, this clonotype was seen many times. V gene TRBV6-6 combines with J gene TRBJ2-2, with D unresolved. V was cut by 2 bases and J by 0 bases, with 13 bases left in between. The germline CDR1 and CDR2 sequences are MNHNY and SVGAGI (reference sequence). The CDR3 sequence is 17 residues long. The CDR3 region has the DNA TGTGCCAGCAGTTACCCCGAGACTGAGACGAACACCGGGGAGCTGTTTTTT. Translation: CASSYPETETNTGELFF.

This clonotype was recorded a few times. J is TRBJ2-5 and V is TRBV28, with TRBD1 identical over 7 bases. The CDR3 length is 16 residues. V was pared by 6 bases and J by 3 bases, with 13 bases of the junction left unmatched. CDR1 and CDR2 (germline): MDHEN, SYDVKM. CDR3 region: CASSPGQEITEETQYF. CDR3 nucleotides: TGTGCCAGCAGCCCCGGACAGGAAATCACGGAAGAGACCCAGTACTTC.

V and J are TRBV9 and TRBJ1-2; 7 bases fit TRBD1. The CDR3 spans 15 residues. Germline CDR1 SGDLS, CDR2 YYNGEE. V lost 4 bases to trimming and J lost 4 bases; unmatched junction nucleotides: 10. CDR3 sequence reads: CASSSRGGGAYGYTF. In nucleotides, the CDR3 is TGTGCCAGCAGCTCCAGGGGGGGAGGGGCCTATGGCTACACCTTC.

This clonotype has just a few counts. The chain couples TRBV27 to TRBJ2-1; D possibly corresponds to TRBD1 (6 bases). Germline CDR1 is MNHEY and CDR2 is SMNVEV (reference sequence). Trimming removed 6 bases from V and 10 bases from J, with 31 bases in between. This CDR3 spans 18 amino acids. CDR3 nucleotide sequence: TGTGCCAGCAGACAAGCCCCCATCCGGGACACCCCGTCGGGGGAGCAGTTCTTC. Amino acids: CASRQAPIRDTPSGEQFF.

This clonotype was recorded many times. The CDR3 region is CASSSGQGLIQETQYF. The CDR3 nucleotides are TGTGCCAGCAGCTCAGGACAGGGGCTGATACAAGAGACCCAGTACTTC. This sequence joins TRBV7-2 and TRBJ2-5, with TRBD1 identical over 9 bases. The CDR3 covers 16 residues. Germline values: CDR1 SGHTA, CDR2 FQGNSA. V shed 4 bases and J 2 bases; nucleotides not matched to a gene: 8.

This clonotype was seen more than once but under ten times. This sequence joins TRBV28 and TRBJ1-5; TRBD1 matches at 7 bases. This CDR3 is built from 13 residues. CDR1 is MDHEN and CDR2 is SYDVKM in the germline V gene. The J segment lost 7 bases and the V segment lost 6 bases, leaving 6 bases of the junction unmatched. DNA of the CDR3: TGTGCCAGCAGCCAGCAGGGGGAACAGCCCCAGCATTTT. This sequence encodes CASSQQGEQPQHF.

The chain recombines TRBV27 with TRBJ2-7; no firm D call. There are 14 residues in the CDR3. Germline loops: CDR1 MNHEY, CDR2 SMNVEV (reference sequence). Trimming cost V 7 bases and J 1 base, with 14 bases left between them. The CDR3 nucleotides read TGTGCCAGCACCGGGTCGGGTAATTCCTACGAGCAGTACTTC. Translation: CASTGSGNSYEQYF.

In DNA, the CDR3 is TGTGCCAGTAACCCGACTCAGACGGAAAAACTGTTTTTT. This codes for CASNPTQTEKLFF. The chain combines TRBV19 with TRBJ1-4; no definite D call. Trimming shortened V by 7 bases and J by 8 bases, and 14 bases separated the two germline ends. Germline V CDR1 and CDR2: LNHDA, SQIVND (reference sequence). There are 13 residues in the CDR3.

At least ten counts were recorded for this clonotype. This chain joins TRBV19 and TRBJ1-1, with 8 bases lining up with TRBD1. Germline-derived CDR1 and CDR2 are LNHDA and SQIVND (reference sequence). J gave up 1 base and V 3 bases, and 7 bases lay outside the gene matches. This CDR3 spans 16 amino acids. CDR3 bases: TGTGCCAGTAGTATGCTACTGGGACAGGCGAACACTGAAGCTTTCTTT. Translation gives CASSMLLGQANTEAFF.

This clonotype was observed many times. The CDR3: CASSWGADNEQFF. Here the CDR3 DNA reads TGTGCCAGCAGCTGGGGGGCCGACAATGAGCAGTTCTTC. The gene calls are TRBV7-9 and TRBJ2-1, with D possibly being TRBD1 or TRBD2 (6 bases each). Deletions cut 4 bases from V and 5 bases from J, with 9 bases between. Looked up from germline, CDR1 is SEHNR and CDR2 is FQNEAQ (reference sequence). The CDR3 length is 13 residues.

The chain couples TRBV28 to TRBJ1-1, with D maybe TRBD1 (5 bases). V was pared by 6 bases and J by 1 base, with 15 bases between. The CDR3 is 15 amino acids. Germline CDR1 reads MDHEN; CDR2 reads SYDVKM. The CDR3 region has the DNA TGTGCCAGCAGCCTCACGGGACGGGGGAACACTGAAGCTTTCTTT. Amino acid sequence: CASSLTGRGNTEAFF. Full variable domain (outside the CDR3, taken from reference TRBV28 and TRBJ1-1): DVKVTQSSRYLVKRTGEKVFLECVQDMDHENMFWYRQDPGLGLRLIYFSYDVKMKEKGDIPEGYSVSREKKERFSLILESASTNQTSMYLCASSLTGRGNTEAFFGQGTRLTVV.

This clonotype has at least ten counts. The chain recombines TRBV11-2 with TRBJ2-7; 7 nucleotides agree with TRBD1. V lost 5 bases to trimming and J lost 4 bases; unmatched junction nucleotides: 5. CDR3 length: 13 amino acids. CDR1 is SGHAT, CDR2 FQNNGV, per germline. CDR3 nucleotide sequence: TGTGCCAGCAGCATTGGGACAGAGTACGAGCAGTACTTC. It specifies CASSIGTEYEQYF.

This clonotype was counted only a few times. This chain joins TRBV7-9 and TRBJ2-1; 8 bases map to TRBD2. V was clipped by 5 bases and J by 5 bases; unmatched bases: 8. Germline V gene sequence: CDR1 SEHNR, CDR2 FQNEAQ (reference sequence). CDR3 length: 15 residues. CDR3 bases: TGTGCCAGCAGCCTTAGCGGGGCCCGGCACAATGAGCAGTTCTTC. This codes for CASSLSGARHNEQFF.

This clonotype was seen at least ten times. V gene TRBV7-9 combines with J gene TRBJ1-1; 7 nucleotides agree with TRBD1. CDR3 size: 12 residues. Germline V gene lookup returns CDR1 SEHNR and CDR2 FQNEAQ (reference sequence). V lost 6 bases to trimming and J lost 3 bases; unmatched junction nucleotides: 1. The CDR3 nucleotides are TGTGCCAGCAGTCAGGGGGACACTGAAGCTTTCTTT. Translation: CASSQGDTEAFF.

This rearrangement joins TRBV3-1 to TRBJ2-3; 9 nucleotides agree with TRBD1. CDR3 length: 15 residues. The germline V gene encodes CDR1 LGHDT and CDR2 YNNKEL (reference sequence). Trimming took 3 bases from V and 5 from J; bases not matched to a gene: 6. CDR3 in amino acids: CASSQLGTGQDTQYF. The DNA of the CDR3 is TGTGCCAGCAGCCAGTTAGGGACAGGGCAAGATACGCAGTATTTT.

This clonotype came up many times. The CDR3 coding sequence is TGTGCCAGCAGTTCTACAGGACCCCTCTATGGCTACACCTTC. It translates to CASSSTGPLYGYTF. The J gene is TRBJ1-2, the V gene TRBV6-2 or TRBV6-3, with a tentative D call TRBD1 (5 bases). CDR3 length: 14 amino acids. From germline, CDR1 is MNHEY and CDR2 SVGEGT. Trimming took off 4 bases at V and 4 bases at J, with 13 bases between the two ends.

This clonotype was observed a few times. The chain carries TRBV19 and TRBJ1-5; D not certain. The V end was cut by 1 base, the J end by 10 bases, with 20 bases between. CDR1 and CDR2 (germline): LNHDA, SQIVND (reference sequence). The CDR3 consists of 16 residues. In DNA form, the CDR3 reads TGTGCCAGTAGTATAGGAGGCAGCCCGTCGAGAGGACCCCAGCATTTT. Its protein product is CASSIGGSPSRGPQHF.

This clonotype occurred many times. The rearrangement links TRBV7-2 to TRBJ2-3; 7 bases match TRBD2. CDR3 length: 16 amino acids. The germline V gene has CDR1 SGHTA and CDR2 FQGNSA. V shed 5 bases and J 1 base; nucleotides not matched to a gene: 9. The chain's CDR3 is CASSRHGRVGTDTQYF. The CDR3 DNA sequence: TGTGCCAGCAGCCGACATGGGAGGGTGGGCACAGATACGCAGTATTTT.

This clonotype was detected ten times or more. CDR3 protein: CASRIGRGQNNEQFF. CDR3 DNA: TGTGCCAGCAGAATAGGGCGGGGACAAAACAATGAGCAGTTCTTC. The V gene is TRBV11-1, the J gene TRBJ2-1; D possibly uses TRBD1 or TRBD2 (6 bases each). Trimming cost V 6 bases and J 5 bases, with 17 bases left between them. The CDR3 contains 15 residues. Germline V gene lookup returns CDR1 SGHAT and CDR2 FQDESV (reference sequence).